A single sample is the source of the 27 T cell receptor beta chains below, sequenced in a study of TET2 disruption in CD19-targeted CAR T cells. The treatment was: autologous CTL019 cells: CD19 CAR with 4-1BB and CD3 zeta domains. Assay: immunoSEQ multiplex PCR; the TCRdb copy retains only in-frame clones and omits some. This table lists about a hundred clones. The sequences come from CD8+ T cells sorted from blood, collected from a patient treated with CD19 CAR T cells. These receptors came from a man between 65 and 85 years old with chronic lymphocytic leukemia.

In the case of this clone: The read finishes 3 residues shy of the CDR3 end, and the germline J gene is used to complete it. The chain combines TRBV11-3 with TRBJ2-5, with D possibly called TRBD1 or TRBD2 (5 bases each). Germline V lookup: CDR1 SGHNT, CDR2 YENEEA. This CDR3 is 13 amino acids long. The V gene lost 8 bases and the J gene lost 0 bases, with 10 bases spanning the gap. CDR3 bases read: TGTGCCAGCGGAGAGGGGTACCAAGAGACC. Protein product: CASGEGYQET. The complete CDR3 sequence is CASGEGYQETQYF.

On this clone: The junction departs from germline at one end; a sequencing error may be responsible. The read terminates 3 residues ahead of where the CDR3 ends, so the germline J gene completes it. J is TRBJ1-2 and V is TRBV5-1; TRBD1 matches at 9 bases. The CDR3 consists of 18 residues. CDR1 is SGHRS, CDR2 YFSETQ, per germline. The CDR3 loop is CASSLDDSGQGSDYGYTF. Partial CDR3 DNA: TGCGCCAGTAGCTTGGACGATTCGGGACAGGGATCGGACTATGGA.

Comment on this clone: The sequence runs out 3 residues before the end of the CDR3; the remainder is reconstructed from the germline J gene. The chain combines TRBV2 with TRBJ1-2; TRBD1 aligns across 7 bases. From germline, CDR1 is SNHLY and CDR2 FYNNEI. This CDR3 is built from 14 residues. The CDR3 reads CASSWDSTTYDYTF. The CDR3 bases that were read are TGTGCCAGCAGTTGGGACAGTACGACCTACGAC.

The CDR3 spells CASEGLRGYTF. Partial CDR3 DNA: TGTGCCAGCGAGGGACTGAGAGGC. The chain has TRBV9 and TRBJ1-2, with TRBD1 as a possible D gene (5 bases). The read ends 3 residues before the CDR3 terminus; that terminus is restored from the germline J gene. Germline CDR1 is SGDLS and CDR2 is YYNGEE. The length of the CDR3 is 11 residues.

With respect to this clone: The DNA ends 3 residues before the CDR3 does, and the rest of the CDR3 is filled in from the germline J gene. V and J are TRBV5-6 and TRBJ2-4, with D possibly TRBD1 on 6 matching bases. CDR3 length: 15 residues. Germline lookup yields CDR1 SGHDT and CDR2 YYEEEE. The DNA read from the CDR3 is TGTGCCAGCAGCTTGGCCCCGACAGGATACTATGGT. It translates to CASSLAPTGYYG. In full, the CDR3 is CASSLAPTGYYGQYF.

A note on this clone: From the germline J gene comes the end of the CDR3, since the read stops 3 residues before it. The gene calls are TRBV7-8 and TRBJ2-7, with TRBD2 matching 9 bases. This CDR3 spans 15 amino acids. J lost 3 bases, V lost 0 bases, and 3 bases had no gene match. CDR1 and CDR2 (germline): SGHVS, FQNEAQ. The DNA read from the CDR3 is TGTGCCAGCAGCTTAGCGTGGCGGGGGGGCTACGAG. Its protein product is CASSLAWRGGYE. Given in full, the CDR3 is CASSLAWRGGYEQYF.

As for this clone: The read ends 3 residues early relative to the CDR3; the germline J gene fills the gap. The chain carries TRBV5-1 and TRBJ2-7; TRBD1 agrees at 8 bases. This CDR3 has 18 residues. V was clipped by 0 bases and J by 4 bases; unmatched bases: 15. The V gene's germline CDR1 is SGHRS and CDR2 YFSETQ. Here the CDR3 reads CASSLAPRAGTGLYEQYF. The part of the CDR3 DNA that was read is TGCGCCAGCAGCTTGGCCCCAAGGGCCGGGACAGGCCTTTACGAG.

A note on this clone: The read ends 3 residues early relative to the CDR3; the germline J gene fills the gap. The chain couples TRBV4-1 to TRBJ1-5; D unresolved. The V end was cut by 0 bases, the J end by 2 bases, with 8 bases between. From germline, CDR1 is MGHRA and CDR2 YSYEKL. The CDR3 covers 15 residues. The CDR3 here is CASSQDRRGNQPQHF. The CDR3 bases that were read are TGCGCCAGCAGCCAAGATCGGAGGGGCAATCAGCCC.

About this clone: Sequencing ends 3 residues short of the CDR3 end; the germline J gene provides the rest. The chain links TRBV11-3 to TRBJ2-1, with 15 bases matching TRBD2. This CDR3 contains 15 residues. After removal of 5 bases from V and 9 bases from J, the junction contained 5 bases not matched to a gene. In germline, CDR1 is SGHNT, CDR2 YENEEA. The CDR3 sequence is CASSRTSGGAGEQFF. The sequenced CDR3 bases are TGTGCCAGCAGCCGGACTAGCGGGGGGGCCGGTGAG. The variable domain in full, with the rest retrieved from reference TRBV11-3 and TRBJ2-1, is EAGVVQSPRYKIIEKKQPVAFWCNPISGHNTLYWYLQNLGQGPELLIRYENEEAVDDSQLPKDRFSAERLKGVDSTLKIQPAELGDSAVYLCASSRTSGGAGEQFFGPGTRLTVL.

Measured by frequency, this clone is large (0.1 to 1%). The observed sequence ends 3 residues before the CDR3 terminus, with the missing tail filled in from the germline J gene. This same CDR3 is encoded by further DNA sequences in the sample. The chain uses TRBV5-1 and TRBJ1-2; 9 positions match TRBD1. This CDR3 comprises 18 residues. CDR1 and CDR2 from the germline V gene are SGHRS and YFSETQ. CDR3 protein: CASSLDGSGQGSDYVYTF. The sequenced part of the CDR3 DNA is TGCGCCAGCAGCTTGGACGGTTCGGGACAGGGATCGGACTATGTT.

To note about this clone: The CDR3 extends 3 residues past the end of the read, so its final part is completed from the germline J gene. The chain combines TRBV11-2 with TRBJ2-2; D not resolved. V gave up 4 bases and J gave up 7 bases, with 10 bases separating them. The CDR3 is made up of 13 amino acids. CDR1 is SGHAT, CDR2 FQNNGV, per germline. The CDR3 bases that were read are TGTGCCAGCAGCTCCCAGGAGTTCGGGGAG. Its protein product is CASSSQEFGE. The complete CDR3 reads CASSSQEFGELFF.

A word on this clone: The read terminates 3 residues ahead of where the CDR3 ends, so the germline J gene completes it. Distinct nucleotide sequences in the sample also encode this CDR3. The genes are TRBV19 and TRBJ1-2; D might be TRBD1 (5 bases). Germline assignment: CDR1 LNHDA and CDR2 SQIVND (reference sequence). The CDR3 runs to 14 residues. The sequenced part of the CDR3 DNA is TGTGCCAGTAAGGTCGGCACACAGGACGGAGTT. It encodes CASKVGTQDGV. The full CDR3 is CASKVGTQDGVYTF.

The CDR3 is CAISPGGAATGELFF. The covered CDR3 bases are TGTGCCATCTCACCGGGGGGGGCCGCCACCGGGGAG. V is TRBV10-3 and J is TRBJ2-2, with 8 bases identical to TRBD2. The missing CDR3 end, 3 residues past where the read stops, is filled in from the germline J gene. This CDR3 has 15 residues. Trimming at V came to 8 bases and at J to 4 bases, leaving 9 bases not matched to a gene. Looked up from germline, CDR1 is ENHRY and CDR2 is SYGVKD.

Comments on this clone: The read terminates 3 residues before the CDR3 end, so the remaining end is supplied by the germline J gene. V usage is TRBV14 and J usage is TRBJ2-7, with TRBD1 matching 11 bases. The CDR3 totals 18 residues. Germline CDR1 reads SGHDN; CDR2 reads FVKESK. V was pared by 2 bases and J by 2 bases, with 11 bases of the junction left unmatched. CDR3 region: CASSQFDGGTGGAYEQYF. CDR3 DNA (partial): TGTGCCAGCAGCCAATTCGATGGAGGGACAGGGGGAGCCTACGAG.

Regarding this clone: The read stops 3 residues short of the end of the CDR3; the missing end is completed from the germline J gene. V usage is TRBV24-1 and J usage is TRBJ2-1, with 8 bases that match TRBD1. The V gene end was trimmed by 3 bases and the J gene end by 4 bases; junction bases not matched to a gene: 10. There are 17 residues in the CDR3. Germline V gives CDR1 KGHDR, CDR2 SFDVKD. The CDR3 sequence: CATSDATGAQGYNEQFF. CDR3 DNA (partial): TGTGCCACCAGTGATGCGACAGGGGCGCAGGGATACAATGAG.

Comment on this clone: The observed sequence ends 3 residues before the CDR3 terminus, with the missing tail filled in from the germline J gene. This chain links TRBV12-3 or TRBV12-4 with TRBJ2-3; 7 nucleotides match TRBD1. The CDR3 runs 13 residues. With V trimmed by 3 bases and J by 6 bases, 3 bases remained unmatched. This CDR3 reads CASSLGTADTQYF. CDR3 bases read: TGTGCCAGCAGTTTGGGGACAGCGGATACG.

A word on this clone: The observed sequence ends 3 residues before the CDR3 terminus, with the missing tail filled in from the germline J gene. V and J are TRBV5-1 and TRBJ2-2, with 12 bases fitting TRBD2. Unmatched junction bases numbered 10, after V lost 4 bases and J lost 6 bases. CDR1 SGHRS and CDR2 YFSETQ come from the germline V gene. This CDR3 contains 17 residues. The CDR3 bases that were read are TGCGCCAGCAGCCCGGGGCCTAGCGGGAGGGCCCCCGGGGAG. Translating it yields CASSPGPSGRAPGE. The full-length CDR3 reads as CASSPGPSGRAPGELFF. Full variable domain (outside the CDR3, taken from reference TRBV5-1 and TRBJ2-2): KAGVTQTPRYLIKTRGQQVTLSCSPISGHRSVSWYQQTPGQGLQFLFEYFSETQRNKGNFPGRFSGRQFSNSRSEMNVSTLELGDSALYLCASSPGPSGRAPGELFFGEGSRLTVL.

As to this clone: The read ends 3 residues before the CDR3 terminus; that terminus is restored from the germline J gene. The rearrangement joins TRBV5-6 to TRBJ1-1; D perhaps matches TRBD1 (5 bases). The germline CDR1 and CDR2 sequences are SGHDT and YYEEEE. Trimming removed 4 bases at V and 2 bases at J, with 15 bases between. CDR3 length: 15 residues. The CDR3 loop is CASSRPWDLNTEAFF. CDR3 DNA, as far as it was read: TGTGCCAGCAGCCGCCCGTGGGACTTAAACACTGAA.

A remark on this clone: The sequenced fragment ends 3 residues before the CDR3 boundary, so the rest is inferred from the germline J gene. The chain is built from TRBV11-2 and TRBJ1-1, with D unclear. In germline, CDR1 is SGHAT, CDR2 FQNNGV. The CDR3 consists of 12 residues. Between the trimmed V and J ends, which lost 4 bases and 6 bases, there was a span of 9 bases. The CDR3 DNA, read in part, is TGTGCCAGCAGCTCGTCCGGGGCTGAA. Encoded protein: CASSSSGAE. The entire CDR3 protein is CASSSSGAEAFF.

Worth noting for this clone: Read sequence stops 3 residues before the CDR3 end, and the germline J gene provides the missing end. This chain links TRBV20-1 with TRBJ1-1, with 7 nucleotides matching TRBD1. Germline trimming cut 7 bases from V and 4 bases from J; bases unmatched to any gene: 15. Germline assignment: CDR1 DFQATT and CDR2 SNEGSKA (reference sequence). CDR3 size: 15 residues. CDR3 DNA, as far as it was read: TGCAGTGTCACGACGACAGGGAGGATTGGCACTGAA. Its protein is CSVTTTGRIGTE. The full CDR3 reads CSVTTTGRIGTEAFF.

With respect to this clone: The CDR3 is cut off 3 residues early in the read; its end comes from the germline J gene. The chain combines TRBV5-4 with TRBJ1-1; maybe TRBD1 (5 bases). The V end was cut by 4 bases, the J end by 6 bases, with 13 bases between. Germline-derived CDR1 and CDR2 are SGHNT and YYREEE (reference sequence). The CDR3 has 13 amino acids. CDR3: CASSPAWGSEAFF. CDR3 bases read: TGTGCCAGCAGCCCCGCATGGGGCTCTGAA.

Notes on this clone: Coverage ceases 3 residues before the CDR3 finishes, and the germline J gene fills in the end. The chain couples TRBV2 to TRBJ1-2, with D possibly matching TRBD1 (6 bases). The CDR3 totals 15 residues. Germline CDR1 is SNHLY and CDR2 is FYNNEI. V was clipped by 6 bases and J by 6 bases, with 20 bases between them. The CDR3 bases that were read are TGTGCCAGCAGGGTAGTGTCAGGGGACATCAATGGC. It specifies CASRVVSGDING. The CDR3, in full, reads CASRVVSGDINGYTF.

Comments on this clone: The sequenced fragment ends 3 residues before the CDR3 boundary, so the rest is inferred from the germline J gene. The rearrangement joins TRBV11-3 to TRBJ2-4; either TRBD1 or TRBD2 may supply D (5 bases each). Germline lookup yields CDR1 SGHNT and CDR2 YENEEA. The CDR3 consists of 13 residues. The chain's CDR3 is CASGEGYQETQYF. The DNA read from the CDR3 is TGTGCCAGCGGAGAGGGGTACCAAGAGACT.

This clone is called hyperexpanded based on its frequency. The sequenced part of the CDR3 DNA is TGCGCCAGCAGCTTGGACGGTTCGGGACAGGGATCGGACTATGGT. This translates into CASSLDGSGQGSDYG. The full CDR3 protein is CASSLDGSGQGSDYGQYF. V is TRBV5-1 and J is TRBJ2-4; TRBD1 matches 9 bases. The read ends 3 residues shy of where the CDR3 ends; the end is completed using the germline J gene. This CDR3 is 18 amino acids long. Germline lookup yields CDR1 SGHRS and CDR2 YFSETQ.

Of note for this clone: The read halts 3 residues ahead of the CDR3 end, with the missing end drawn from the germline J gene. This sample also contains other DNA sequences that code for the same CDR3. The rearrangement joins TRBV19 to TRBJ1-2; D possibly corresponds to TRBD1 (5 bases). The CDR3 totals 14 residues. CDR1 and CDR2 (germline): LNHDA, SQIVND (reference sequence). The part of the CDR3 DNA that was read is TGTGCCAGTAAGGTCGGCACACAGGACGGAGTA. Protein product: CASKVGTQDGV. The full CDR3 sequence reads CASKVGTQDGVYTF.

As for this clone: The CDR3 end falls 3 residues outside the read, so it is completed with the germline J gene. The V gene is TRBV19, the J gene TRBJ1-5, with 8 bases identical to TRBD1. This CDR3 contains 15 residues. Germline values: CDR1 LNHDA, CDR2 SQIVND (reference sequence). J lost 4 bases, V lost 7 bases, and 9 bases had no gene match. CDR3 DNA, as far as it was read: TGTGCCAGTAACGACAGGGGCAGGGTTAATCAGCCC. Encoded protein: CASNDRGRVNQP. The full CDR3 reads CASNDRGRVNQPQHF.

On this clone itself: The read finishes 3 residues shy of the CDR3 end, and the germline J gene is used to complete it. The chain uses TRBV27 and TRBJ2-3; TRBD1 might be the D (6 bases). Trimming pared 1 base from V and 6 bases from J, leaving 17 bases between. The CDR3 totals 16 residues. Germline V gene lookup returns CDR1 MNHEY and CDR2 SMNVEV (reference sequence). The sequenced CDR3 bases are TGTGCCAGCAGTTTATTTGAGGGCAGGGGCAAGGATACG. It codes for CASSLFEGRGKDT. The full-length CDR3 reads as CASSLFEGRGKDTQYF.